In this sample, the clone carrying this T cell receptor beta chain turned up a few times. The use of a sample-barcoded 5' primer and a J-beta primer mix characterized a second PCR of roughly 6 to 11 cycles. TCRdb passed the 5' RACE reads through MiXCR, listing each CDR3 protein once. Here the sample spans over 1,500,000 distinct CDR3 sequences, about 49% being singletons. The sample comes from a study of blood T cells in healthy people across ages. Germline lookup yields CDR1 DFQATT and CDR2 SNEGSKA (reference sequence). Trimming removed 1 base from V and 7 bases from J; junction bases left unmatched: 12. This CDR3 comprises 18 residues.

The receptor was isolated from a woman between 35 and 50 years old in good health. The specimen was blood. The chain joins TRBV20-1 to TRBJ2-5; 16 nucleotides align to TRBD2. CDR3 residues: CSARAGTSGGETSRTQYF. The CDR3 bases are TGCAGTGCTAGAGCCGGGACTAGCGGGGGGGAGACATCAAGGACCCAGTACTTC.